The clone carrying this T cell receptor (beta chain) was seen just once. The data stem from a study of control samples from healthy donors and cancer patients. Trimming took 6 bases from V and 0 from J, leaving 25 bases between them. This CDR3 is 19 amino acids long. Germline V gene sequence: CDR1 MDHEN, CDR2 SYDVKM. The data were produced by immunoSEQ multiplex PCR, yet TCRdb's version contains in-frame clones alone and is incomplete. The table shows some 190,000 clones, with roughly nine tenths occurring only once. This TCR came from a man between 25 and 39 years old in good health. Sequencing was done on a sample of blood. This chain links TRBV28 with TRBJ2-3; possible D gene TRBD1, 5 bases. The CDR3 protein is CASRPTIGDRYTSTDTQYF. DNA for the CDR3: TGTGCCAGCAGGCCTACTATAGGGGATCGCTACACTAGCACAGATACGCAGTATTTT.